The present TCR beta chain was sequenced within a study of beta chain features in type 1 diabetes. Every isolated RNA sample was fully reverse transcribed, so sequencing captured expressed TCRB transcripts. Clones were sequenced by immunoSEQ multiplex PCR, and TCRdb holds only the in-frame ones, with some missing. The sample yields 900,000 or so clones, around a sixth seen once. About this clone: Antigen: not known.

The ends lost 5 bases at V and 2 bases at J; junction bases unmatched: 5. Germline CDR1 reads SGHTA; CDR2 reads FQGNSA. This CDR3 comprises 15 residues. Study observations and caveats: People with Type 1 diabetes carried modestly yet significantly shorter TCRB CDR3s in all four CD4+ subsets.

This TCR derives from a woman aged 18-35 years in good health. The sample was naive CD4+ T cells from blood. This rearrangement joins TRBV7-2 to TRBJ2-7, with 11 bases that match TRBD2. The CDR3 DNA reads TGTGCCAGCAGCCCGCTAGCGGGAGGTCCCTACGAGCAGTACTTC. Its protein is CASSPLAGGPYEQYF.